This T cell receptor (beta chain) was sequenced in a study of blood T cell repertoires in COVID-19. Study-wide background: Nucleic acid was either cDNA or gDNA, and it came from T cells, B-cell-depleted T cells, or PBMCs.

CDR1 and CDR2 from the germline V gene are SEHNR and FQNEAQ (reference sequence). Trimming cost V 5 bases and J 7 bases; bases outside gene matches: 12. This CDR3 region has 16 residues. As handled by the study authors: Amplification of reference gene primers provided the estimated nucleated cell counts. The data were produced by immunoSEQ multiplex PCR, yet TCRdb's version contains in-frame clones alone and is incomplete. V and J calls and clone size are those listed in that table; D and trimming were worked out from the DNA. This table has about 92,000 clones, 75% to 85% appearing once. The V and J genes are TRBV7-9 and TRBJ1-4, with 8 bases fitting TRBD1. Sequencing input: peripheral blood. The sequence came from a woman in her 70s with acute or convalescent COVID-19. CDR3 nucleotides: TGTGCCAGCAGCCAAATTCTGACAGGGGCAGGTGAAAAACTGTTTTTT. This sequence encodes CASSQILTGAGEKLFF.